This TCR beta chain was sequenced during a study of metastatic and nonmetastatic thyroid tumors. Looking at the study overall: The study looked at repertoires side by side in blood and in tumor or nodule tissue from malignant and benign thyroid patients. The study, taken as a whole, reports: Malignant tumors reportedly showed significantly higher TCR beta diversity than benign nodules in both blood and tumor.

V dropped 3 bases and J dropped 9; count of bases not matched to a gene: 7. CDR1 and CDR2 from the germline V gene are SGHNT and YYREEE (reference sequence). This CDR3 comprises 13 residues. This clone was counted at least ten times. Its specificity is unknown. Before thyroid surgery, none of the patients had received any treatment. Per the original methods: Researchers built a distant-metastasis classifier for papillary thyroid cancer that drew on CDR3 differences across clinicopathological groups. TCRdb reanalyzed the PCR reads with MiXCR. What appears here as the V and J calls and clone size reflects TCRdb's work, not the paper's. The data show about 36,000 clones, less than 25% seen once.

The sequence came from a female donor with papillary thyroid cancer or a benign thyroid nodule (not recorded which). Some clones in this sample may be carry-over from other donors' samples. This chain joins TRBV5-4 and TRBJ1-1, with TRBD1 matching over 8 bases. What was sequenced was blood. The CDR3 region is CASSSTDRVKAFF. CDR3 nucleotides: TGTGCCAGCAGCTCCACGGACAGGGTAAAAGCTTTCTTT.